The 24 T cell receptor beta chains below come from one sample, sequenced in a study of T cells after yellow fever vaccination. One entry per CDR3 protein, called by TCRdb with MiXCR from the 5' RACE reads. Seen here are approximately 330,000 distinct CDR3 sequences, over 3.5% observed once, and the top ten hold 20% to 25%. Sample: PBMCs, taken 5 days after the yellow fever booster vaccination. These receptors came from a young man who received the YFV17D yellow fever vaccine.

This clonotype was observed a few times. The chain has TRBV28 and TRBJ1-1; 9 positions match TRBD1. CDR1 and CDR2 (germline): MDHEN, SYDVKM. The CDR3 spans 15 residues. Losses at the gene ends were 4 bases for V and 5 bases for J; bases not matched to a gene: 8. In DNA form, the CDR3 reads TGTGCCAGCAGTTATGGGACAGGGTCAGGGACTGAAGCTTTCTTT. It is translated as CASSYGTGSGTEAFF.

This clonotype came up many times. The rearrangement joins TRBV12-3 or TRBV12-4 to TRBJ2-7; D is possibly TRBD2 (6 bases). CDR3 length: 14 residues. V lost 4 bases, J lost 1 base, and 11 bases lay in between. CDR3 sequence: CASSSLARSYEQYF. The CDR3 region has the DNA TGTGCCAGCAGTTCTCTAGCGCGATCCTACGAGCAGTACTTC.

This rearrangement joins TRBV15 to TRBJ1-4, with D unclear. The CDR3 runs to 19 residues. The germline gives CDR1 LNHNV, CDR2 YYDKDF (reference sequence). The V end lost 5 bases, the J end lost 3 bases, and 25 bases lay between the germline ends. The CDR3 reads CATSRRIYWSEPPNEKLFF. The DNA for the CDR3 is TGTGCCACCAGCCGAAGGATCTACTGGTCAGAACCCCCTAATGAAAAACTGTTTTTT.

The V and J genes are TRBV27 and TRBJ2-2; D ambiguous. CDR3 length: 17 residues. Between the trimmed V and J ends, which lost 2 bases and 0 bases, there was a span of 13 bases. Germline CDR1 MNHEY, CDR2 SMNVEV (reference sequence). Here the CDR3 reads CASSLTPTSANTGELFF. CDR3 coding DNA: TGTGCCAGCAGTTTAACTCCGACGTCCGCGAACACCGGGGAGCTGTTTTTT.

This chain connects TRBV14 to TRBJ1-3; D remains unclear. CDR1 is SGHDN, CDR2 FVKESK, per germline. Between the trimmed V and J ends, which lost 1 base and 0 bases, there was a span of 7 bases. This CDR3 spans 15 amino acids. CDR3 bases: TGTGCCAGCAGCCAAGGAGGGAACTCTGGAAACACCATATATTTT. It specifies CASSQGGNSGNTIYF.

This clonotype came up many times. This chain connects TRBV7-2 to TRBJ2-3; 10 bases match TRBD1. The CDR3 sequence is 15 residues long. Germline CDR1 SGHTA, CDR2 FQGNSA. With V trimmed by 7 bases and J by 1 base, 5 bases remained unmatched. The chain's CDR3 is CASNPGQGGTDTQYF. The DNA of the CDR3 is TGTGCCAGCAACCCCGGACAGGGGGGCACAGATACGCAGTATTTT.

The gene calls are TRBV30 and TRBJ2-1; no reliable D call. Looked up from germline, CDR1 is GTSNPN and CDR2 is SVGIG (reference sequence). Trimming took off 1 base at V and 10 bases at J, with 8 bases between the two ends. This CDR3 has 11 residues. The CDR3 DNA follows: TGTGCCTGGAGTGGAAGGTCCGAGCAGTTCTTC. Its protein product is CAWSGRSEQFF.

This clonotype has a handful of counts. The chain couples TRBV18 to TRBJ2-5; no reliable D call. Trimming removed 4 bases from V and 4 bases from J, with 10 bases in between. The V gene's germline CDR1 is KGHSH and CDR2 LQKENI. This CDR3 contains 13 residues. The CDR3 DNA is TGTGCCAGCTCACGGGCCCCTGGAGAGACCCAGTACTTC. This gives the protein CASSRAPGETQYF.

V and J are TRBV10-3 and TRBJ2-3; 8 bases are a match to TRBD1. Per germline, CDR1 ENHRY and CDR2 SYGVKD. The V and J ends lost 4 bases and 5 bases, in that order; junction bases with no gene match: 8. There are 15 residues in the CDR3. The CDR3 nucleotides are TGTGCCATCAGTGGGGACCCAGGGGGCAGAGATACGCAGTATTTT. Translation: CAISGDPGGRDTQYF.

This clonotype was counted at least ten times. The chain links TRBV5-1 to TRBJ2-3, with D tentatively TRBD1 or TRBD2 (5 bases each). The CDR3 covers 15 residues. V was clipped by 2 bases and J by 6 bases, with 16 bases between them. Germline assignment: CDR1 SGHRS and CDR2 YFSETQ. The DNA of the CDR3 is TGCGCCAGCAGCTTCACCGGGACCCTTGCGGATACGCAGTATTTT. Its translation is CASSFTGTLADTQYF.

The genes are TRBV6-2 or TRBV6-3 and TRBJ1-2, with D possibly TRBD1 on 5 matching bases. Germline V gene lookup returns CDR1 MNHEY and CDR2 SVGEGT. The CDR3 is 15 amino acids. Trimming left V 5 bases short and J 0 bases short, with 13 bases between. This chain's CDR3 is CASSQSGTTNYGYTF. CDR3 bases: TGTGCCAGCAGTCAATCGGGGACTACTAACTATGGCTACACCTTC.

The chain combines TRBV6-5 with TRBJ2-1; D unresolved. From germline, CDR1 is MNHEY and CDR2 SVGAGI. The CDR3 loop spans 13 amino acids. Deletions cut 2 bases from V and 3 bases from J, with 5 bases between. CDR3 loop: CASSYRSYNEQFF. The CDR3, as DNA: TGTGCCAGCAGTTACCGGAGCTACAATGAGCAGTTCTTC.

This clonotype was detected ten times or more. V and J are TRBV12-3 or TRBV12-4 and TRBJ2-2; 7 bases fit TRBD1. CDR3 length: 16 amino acids. Trimming took 7 bases from V and 0 from J; bases not matched to a gene: 8. CDR3 sequence (DNA): TGTGCCAGCAAGGTGCTAGGGGGCGCGAACACCGGGGAGCTGTTTTTT. Translation gives CASKVLGGANTGELFF.

This clonotype occurred many times. V is TRBV11-2 and J is TRBJ2-7; D is unresolved. CDR1 and CDR2 (germline): SGHAT, FQNNGV. V shed 5 bases and J shed 1 base, with 18 bases lying between them. The CDR3 has 16 residues. As DNA, the CDR3 is TGTGCCAGCAGCCCTCGGGTCTCAAAAACTTCCTACGAGCAGTACGTC. It is translated as CASSPRVSKTSYEQYV.

In this sample, this clonotype turned up a few times. The V call is TRBV5-4, the J call TRBJ1-1; D not certain. V lost 4 bases and J 0 bases, leaving 13 bases between the germline ends. CDR1 is SGHNT and CDR2 is YYREEE in the germline V gene (reference sequence). The CDR3 sequence is 15 residues long. CDR3 in DNA: TGTGCCAGCAGCCCTTCGGGAACCATGAACACTGAAGCTTTCTTT. It translates to CASSPSGTMNTEAFF. Drawing the rest from reference TRBV5-4 and TRBJ1-1, the complete variable domain is ETGVTQSPTHLIKTRGQQVTLRCSSQSGHNTVSWYQQALGQGPQFIFQYYREEENGRGNFPPRFSGLQFPNYSSELNVNALELDDSALYLCASSPSGTMNTEAFFGQGTRLTVV.

There are a few counts of this clonotype. The rearrangement joins TRBV7-2 to TRBJ2-5; D unresolved. V dropped 3 bases and J dropped 4 bases, with 18 bases sitting between them. The germline gives CDR1 SGHTA, CDR2 FQGNSA. The CDR3 loop spans 16 amino acids. In nucleotides, the CDR3 is TGTGCCAGCAGCTTCACGCGGACCCCGACTGGAGAGACCCAGTACTTC. Translation gives CASSFTRTPTGETQYF.

This clonotype was found many times. The genes are TRBV5-1 and TRBJ2-3; 10 bases match TRBD2. Germline V gives CDR1 SGHRS, CDR2 YFSETQ. Losses at the gene ends were 3 bases for V and 2 bases for J; bases not matched to a gene: 6. The CDR3 is 16 residues long. The CDR3 nucleotides are TGCGCCAGCAGCTCTAGCGGGGGAGGCAACACAGATACGCAGTATTTT. Translated: CASSSSGGGNTDTQYF. The whole variable domain, filled in from reference TRBV5-1 and TRBJ2-3, reads KAGVTQTPRYLIKTRGQQVTLSCSPISGHRSVSWYQQTPGQGLQFLFEYFSETQRNKGNFPGRFSGRQFSNSRSEMNVSTLELGDSALYLCASSSSGGGNTDTQYFGPGTRLTVL.

This clonotype was seen ten or more times. The chain couples TRBV7-2 to TRBJ2-6; D is undetermined. The V end was cut by 2 bases, the J end by 0 bases, with 8 bases between. Per germline, CDR1 SGHTA and CDR2 FQGNSA. This CDR3 contains 16 residues. The CDR3 coding sequence is TGTGCCAGCAGCTTACAATACAGCTCTGGGGCCAACGTCCTGACTTTC. Translating it yields CASSLQYSSGANVLTF.

This clonotype was detected only a few times. The rearrangement uses TRBV4-2 and TRBJ2-3; D unclear. CDR3 length equals 15 residues. V lost 2 bases and J lost 2, with 11 bases in between. Germline loops: CDR1 LGHNA, CDR2 YNFKEQ. CDR3 coding DNA: TGTGCCAGCAGCCAACATCGCCTAGACACAGATACGCAGTATTTT. Protein product: CASSQHRLDTDTQYF.

The V call is TRBV30, the J call TRBJ2-7; D may correspond to TRBD1 or TRBD2 (5 bases each). Germline CDR1 is GTSNPN and CDR2 is SVGIG (reference sequence). This CDR3 has 15 amino acids. Deletions cut 2 bases from V and 6 bases from J, with 20 bases between. DNA of the CDR3: TGTGCCTGGAGTCGACGGGACCGAAACGCCGGCGAGCAGTACTTC. It codes for CAWSRRDRNAGEQYF.

This chain joins TRBV4-2 and TRBJ2-4; D remains ambiguous. CDR1 and CDR2 from the germline V gene are LGHNA and YNFKEQ. V was pared by 1 base and J by 2 bases, with 9 bases between. The CDR3 consists of 15 residues. In DNA, the CDR3 is TGTGCCAGCAGCCAAGCGCGGCAGCCCAAAAACATTCAGTACTTC. This codes for CASSQARQPKNIQYF.

This clonotype was seen repeatedly, ten times or more. This rearrangement joins TRBV29-1 to TRBJ1-1, with D unresolved. This CDR3 region has 11 residues. The germline V and J ends were trimmed by 5 bases and 2 bases, with 6 bases remaining between them. Germline lookup yields CDR1 SQVTM and CDR2 ANQGSEA. This chain's CDR3 is CSVRINTEAFF. CDR3 nucleotides: TGCAGCGTTCGGATTAACACTGAAGCTTTCTTT.

In its sample, this clonotype was seen many times. V is TRBV7-6 and J is TRBJ1-5, with TRBD1 as a possible D gene (5 bases). The V end lost 1 base, the J end lost 6 bases, and 13 bases lay between the germline ends. In germline, CDR1 is SGHVS, CDR2 FNYEAQ. The CDR3 sequence is 15 residues long. The CDR3: CASSLGAGYFQPQHF. Written as DNA, the CDR3 is TGTGCCAGCAGCTTAGGAGCAGGGTACTTTCAGCCCCAGCATTTT.

This clonotype was seen only a few times. The V call is TRBV25-1, the J call TRBJ1-1; the match to TRBD1 covers 9 bases. The V gene end was trimmed by 3 bases and the J gene end by 4 bases; junction bases not matched to a gene: 3. Germline loops: CDR1 MGHDK, CDR2 SYGVNS. There are 14 residues in the CDR3. The CDR3 reads CASSDPTGGTEAFF. CDR3 DNA sequence: TGTGCCAGCAGTGACCCGACAGGGGGCACTGAAGCTTTCTTT.